This T cell receptor beta chain is drawn from a study of patients and donors after allogeneic stem cell transplantation. The CDR3 loop spans 14 amino acids. Germline V gives CDR1 MNHEY, CDR2 SMNVEV (reference sequence). Trimming took off 6 bases at V and 0 bases at J, with 9 bases between the two ends. In TCRdb, the RT-PCR reads were re-called with MiXCR into one record per CDR3 protein. This table holds about a million distinct CDR3 sequences, over 15% found once. The sequence was obtained from a human donor who was either an allogeneic HSCT recipient or a stem cell or donor lymphocyte infusion donor (not recorded which). It is not recorded whose cells these are; they may come from a transplant donor. This chain uses TRBV27 with TRBJ1-5; D uncertain. Specimen: blood, either unsorted or a sorted T cell fraction (not recorded which). The CDR3 reads CASSPADSNQPQHF. The CDR3 DNA sequence: TGTGCCAGCAGCCCGGCGGATAGCAATCAGCCCCAGCATTTT.